This TCR beta chain was captured by sequencing in a study of blood T cells in healthy people across ages. Primed by a sample-barcoded 5' primer and a J-beta primer mix, a second PCR proceeded for about 6 to 12 cycles. A tag from a template-switch adaptor with 12 random nucleotides marked each cDNA molecule. TCRdb used MiXCR to reprocess the 5' RACE reads, holding one entry per CDR3 protein. The sample has hundreds of thousands of distinct CDR3 sequences; around 50% are singletons. There were at least 6 micrograms of total RNA extracted from every sample. The V segment lost 4 bases and the J segment 6 bases; nucleotides outside the gene matches: 9. The germline CDR1 and CDR2 sequences are SGDLS and YYNGEE. This CDR3 has 15 amino acids.

This TCR was sampled from a woman of 80 years or more in good health. Input material: blood. The chain joins TRBV9 to TRBJ2-1, with 8 bases that match TRBD2. The CDR3 nucleotides read TGTGCCAGCAGCCCAACCGGGACTAGAGGCAATGAGCAGTTCTTC. It specifies CASSPTGTRGNEQFF.